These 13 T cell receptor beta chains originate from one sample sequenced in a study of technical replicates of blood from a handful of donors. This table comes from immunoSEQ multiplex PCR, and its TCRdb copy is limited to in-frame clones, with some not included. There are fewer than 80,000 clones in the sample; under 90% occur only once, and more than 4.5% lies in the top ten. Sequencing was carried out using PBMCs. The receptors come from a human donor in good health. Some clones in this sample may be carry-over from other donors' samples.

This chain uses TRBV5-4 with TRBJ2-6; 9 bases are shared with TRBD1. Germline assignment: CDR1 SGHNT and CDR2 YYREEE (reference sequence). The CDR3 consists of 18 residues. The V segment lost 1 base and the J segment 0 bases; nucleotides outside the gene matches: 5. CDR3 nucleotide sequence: TGTGCCAGCAGCTTGAAGACAGGGGGTTTCTCTGGGGCCAACGTCCTGACTTTC. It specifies CASSLKTGGFSGANVLTF.

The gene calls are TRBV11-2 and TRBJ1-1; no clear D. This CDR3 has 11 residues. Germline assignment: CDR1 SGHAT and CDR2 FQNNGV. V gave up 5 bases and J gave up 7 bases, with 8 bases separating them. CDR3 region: CASSEESEAFF. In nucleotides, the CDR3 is TGTGCCAGCAGCGAAGAGAGTGAAGCTTTCTTT.

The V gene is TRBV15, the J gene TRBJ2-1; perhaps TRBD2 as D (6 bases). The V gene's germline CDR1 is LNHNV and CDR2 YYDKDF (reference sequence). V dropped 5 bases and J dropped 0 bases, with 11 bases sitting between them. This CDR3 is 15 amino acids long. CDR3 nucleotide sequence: TGTGCCACCAGCCGGGAGAGTAACTCCTACAATGAGCAGTTCTTC. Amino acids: CATSRESNSYNEQFF.

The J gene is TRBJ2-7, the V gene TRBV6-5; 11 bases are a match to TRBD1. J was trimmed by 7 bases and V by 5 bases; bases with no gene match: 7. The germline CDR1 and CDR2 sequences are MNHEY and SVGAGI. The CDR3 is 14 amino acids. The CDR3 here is CASSPGQGAREQYF. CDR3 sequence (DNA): TGTGCCAGCAGTCCTGGACAGGGGGCTAGAGAGCAGTACTTC.

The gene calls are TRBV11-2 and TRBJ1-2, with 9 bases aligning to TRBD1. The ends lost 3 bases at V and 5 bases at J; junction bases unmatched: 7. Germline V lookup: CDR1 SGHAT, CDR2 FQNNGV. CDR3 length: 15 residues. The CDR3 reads CASSFGGTGFYGYTF. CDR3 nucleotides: TGTGCCAGCAGCTTCGGCGGGACAGGGTTTTATGGCTACACCTTC.

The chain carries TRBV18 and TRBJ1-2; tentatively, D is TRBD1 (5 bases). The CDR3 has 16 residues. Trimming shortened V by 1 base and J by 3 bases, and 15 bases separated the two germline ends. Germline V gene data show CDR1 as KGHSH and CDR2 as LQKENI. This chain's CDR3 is CASSPLTGERDYGYTF. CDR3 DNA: TGTGCCAGCTCACCACTTACGGGGGAGAGGGACTATGGCTACACCTTC.

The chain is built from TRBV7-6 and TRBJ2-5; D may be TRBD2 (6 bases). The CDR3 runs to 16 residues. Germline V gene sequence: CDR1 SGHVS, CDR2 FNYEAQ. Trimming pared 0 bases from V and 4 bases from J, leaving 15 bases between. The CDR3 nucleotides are TGTGCCAGCAGCTTAGCGATACGGCGGGGAAGAGAGACCCAGTACTTC. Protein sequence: CASSLAIRRGRETQYF.

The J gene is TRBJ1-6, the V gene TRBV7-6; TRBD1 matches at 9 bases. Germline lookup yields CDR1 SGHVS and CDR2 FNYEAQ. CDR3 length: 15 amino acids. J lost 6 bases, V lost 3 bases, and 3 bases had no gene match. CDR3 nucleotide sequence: TGTGCCAGCAGCTTTACAGGGGGCATTAATTCACCCCTCCACTTT. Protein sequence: CASSFTGGINSPLHF.

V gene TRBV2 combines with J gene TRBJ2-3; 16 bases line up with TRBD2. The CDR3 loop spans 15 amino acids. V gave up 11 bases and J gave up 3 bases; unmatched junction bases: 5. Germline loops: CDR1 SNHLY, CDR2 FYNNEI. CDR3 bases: TGTGCCGGAGGGACTAGCGGGAGGGGAACAGATACGCAGTATTTT. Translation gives CAGGTSGRGTDTQYF.

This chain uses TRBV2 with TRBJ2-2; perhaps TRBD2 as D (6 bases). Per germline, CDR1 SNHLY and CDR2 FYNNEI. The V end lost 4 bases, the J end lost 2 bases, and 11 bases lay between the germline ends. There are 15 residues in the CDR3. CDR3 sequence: CASSAGEANTGELFF. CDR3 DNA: TGTGCCAGCAGTGCCGGGGAGGCCAACACCGGGGAGCTGTTTTTT.

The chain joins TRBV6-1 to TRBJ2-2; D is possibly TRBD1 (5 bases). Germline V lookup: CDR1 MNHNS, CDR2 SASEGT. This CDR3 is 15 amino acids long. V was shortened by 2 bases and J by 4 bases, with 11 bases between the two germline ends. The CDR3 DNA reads TGTGCCAGCAGTGAATCTGAAGGGGCCACCGGGGAGCTGTTTTTT. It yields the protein CASSESEGATGELFF.

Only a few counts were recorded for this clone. The CDR3 DNA follows: TGCGCCAGCAGCCAAGACCCCGGAACAGGGGGCACTGAAGCTTTCTTT. Protein: CASSQDPGTGGTEAFF. The chain recombines TRBV4-3 with TRBJ1-1; 8 bases agree with TRBD1. The CDR3 has 16 amino acids. The junction had 7 bases not matched to a gene; V was cut back by 0 bases and J by 4 bases. Germline CDR1 and CDR2: LGHNA and YSLEER.

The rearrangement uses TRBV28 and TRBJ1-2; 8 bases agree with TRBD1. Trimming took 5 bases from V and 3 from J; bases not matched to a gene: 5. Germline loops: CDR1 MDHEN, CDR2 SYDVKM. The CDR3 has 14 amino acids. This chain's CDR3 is CASSTPTGDYGYTF. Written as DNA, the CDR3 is TGTGCCAGCAGTACTCCGACAGGGGACTATGGCTACACCTTC.